Listed below are T cell receptor beta chains from one sample, sequenced in a study of metastatic and nonmetastatic thyroid tumors. Through MiXCR, TCRdb re-clonotyped the PCR reads. Of more than 10,000 clones listed, around 33% are singletons. Sequencing was performed on tumor tissue. The receptor source for this set is a male donor with papillary thyroid cancer or a benign thyroid nodule (not recorded which). Some clones in this sample may be carry-over from other donors' samples. Both conserved end residues are part of each CDR3. D genes are given only for firm matches. Clone size is not always given. Where it is, it says once, few, many or a class for expanded clones.

V gene	J gene	D gene	clone size	CDR3 length	CDR3 protein	CDR3 DNA
TRBV20-1	TRBJ2-3	NA	NA	13	CSAEGQPPDEHYF	TGCAGTGCGGAGGGACAGCCGCCGGACGAGCATTATTTT
TRBV6-1	TRBJ1-2	NA	NA	13	CASSEAGDYGYTF	TGTGCCAGCAGTGAAGCCGGGGACTATGGCTACACCTTC
TRBV5-1	TRBJ2-3	NA	NA	16	CARSLRGGVGTDSQYF	TGCGCCAGAAGCTTGCGAGGGGGTGTAGGCACAGATTCGCAGTATTTT
TRBV11-2	TRBJ2-5	TRBD2	NA	11	CASGGVETQYF	TGTGCCAGCGGGGGGGTGGAGACCCAGTACTTC
TRBV11-1	TRBJ2-1	TRBD2	NA	16	CASSSTSGSSYNGQFF	TGTGCCAGCAGCTCGACTAGCGGAAGCTCCTACAATGGGCAGTTCTTC
TRBV6-1	TRBJ2-7	NA	NA	13	CASSEAGSYEQYF	TGTGCCAGCAGTGAAGCGGGGTCCTACGAGCAGTACTTC
TRBV27	TRBJ2-2	NA	NA	13	CASSLYGTGELFF	TGTGCCAGCAGTTTATATGGCACCGGGGAGCTGTTTTTT
TRBV11-2	TRBJ2-2	TRBD2	NA	17	CASSVRLAGALAGELFF	TGTGCCAGCAGCGTACGACTAGCGGGAGCTTTGGCCGGGGAGCTGTTTTTT
TRBV9	TRBJ2-6	NA	medium-sized	15	CASSVGPSGANVLTF	TGTGCCAGCAGCGTAGGCCCATCTGGGGCCAACGTCCTGACTTTC
TRBV18	TRBJ1-1	NA	NA	14	CASSPAGANTEAFF	TGTGCCAGCTCACCAGCGGGCGCGAACACTGAAGCTTTCTTT
TRBV28	TRBJ1-1	NA	few	14	CASSTALPNTEAFF	TGTGCCAGCAGTACAGCGTTACCGAACACTGAAGCTTTCTTT
TRBV24-1	TRBJ1-1	TRBD1	NA	15	CATSDTTGGDTEAFF	TGTGCCACCAGTGACACGACAGGGGGAGACACTGAAGCTTTCTTT
TRBV5-1	TRBJ2-1	TRBD1	medium-sized	15	CASSKNRGGHNEQFF	TGCGCCAGCAGCAAGAACAGGGGCGGACACAATGAGCAGTTCTTC
TRBV6-5	TRBJ2-3	NA	many	18	CASSFGMGDQSLSDTQYF	TGTGCCAGCAGTTTCGGAATGGGGGACCAGAGCTTATCAGATACGCAGTATTTT
TRBV2	TRBJ2-5	TRBD1	many	12	CASDRGQETQYF	TGTGCCAGCGACAGGGGACAAGAGACCCAGTACTTC
TRBV5-6	TRBJ1-2	NA	NA	14	CASSLGQTGYGYTF	TGTGCCAGCAGCTTGGGGCAGACAGGCTATGGCTACACCTTC
TRBV3-1	TRBJ2-3	NA	medium-sized	15	CASSSRKGYTDTQYF	TGTGCCAGCAGCTCGAGGAAGGGGTACACAGATACGCAGTATTTT
TRBV5-1	TRBJ2-1	TRBD2	NA	15	CASSPTSGSYNEQFF	TGCGCCAGCAGCCCGACTAGCGGGAGCTACAATGAGCAGTTCTTC
TRBV20-1	TRBJ2-7	TRBD1	NA	12	CSARRQGLEQYF	TGCAGTGCTAGAAGACAGGGGCTCGAGCAGTACTTC
TRBV5-4	TRBJ2-3	NA	few	15	CASSLGQGFTDTQYF	TGTGCCAGCAGCTTGGGGCAGGGGTTCACAGATACGCAGTATTTT
TRBV5-1	TRBJ1-1	NA	medium-sized	14	CASSKGTIRPEAFF	TGCGCCAGCAGTAAAGGGACAATCCGGCCTGAAGCTTTCTTT
TRBV7-8	TRBJ2-3	TRBD1	many	16	CASSFGTGESTDTQYF	TGTGCCAGCAGCTTTGGGACAGGGGAAAGCACAGATACGCAGTATTTT
TRBV4-2	TRBJ2-4	NA	NA	14	CASSHLGEKNIQYF	TGTGCCAGCAGCCATCTAGGGGAAAAAAACATTCAGTACTTC
TRBV19	TRBJ2-2	NA	NA	15	CASTRGGPNTGELFF	TGTGCCAGCACAAGGGGGGGGCCCAACACCGGGGAGCTGTTTTTT
TRBV12-3/TRBV12-4	TRBJ1-5	TRBD1	NA	16	CASSRSLGQGNQPQHF	TGTGCCAGCAGTCGATCTTTGGGACAGGGCAATCAGCCCCAGCATTTT
TRBV28	TRBJ2-3	NA	few	13	CASMPPRADTQYF	TGTGCCAGCATGCCCCCGAGGGCAGATACGCAGTATTTT
TRBV6-1	TRBJ2-1	NA	medium-sized	16	CASSDVQGRSYNEQFF	TGTGCCAGCAGTGACGTACAGGGACGCTCCTACAATGAGCAGTTCTTC
TRBV7-2	TRBJ2-1	TRBD2	few	11	CASSSGTKQFF	TGTGCCAGCAGCTCAGGGACTAAGCAGTTCTTC
TRBV11-1	TRBJ2-1	NA	few	11	CASSSSNEQFF	TGTGCCAGCAGCTCTAGCAATGAGCAGTTCTTC